The subject of this entry is one T cell receptor (beta chain). These data are taken from a study of control samples from healthy donors and cancer patients. Measured with immunoSEQ multiplex PCR; TCRdb has only the in-frame clones, and not every one. The data contain under 70,000 clones, approximately 90% of them singletons. The V gene end was trimmed by 6 bases and the J gene end by 2 bases; junction bases not matched to a gene: 5. The germline CDR1 and CDR2 sequences are SGHNT and YYREEE (reference sequence). CDR3 length: 16 amino acids. This TCR was sampled from a woman between 50 and 59 years old with colorectal cancer. The sample was PBMCs. This chain uses TRBV5-4 with TRBJ2-3, with 14 positions matching TRBD2. CDR3 DNA: TGTGCCAGCACCGAGGGACTAGCGGGGGCCACAGATACGCAGTATTTT. This codes for CASTEGLAGATDTQYF.